One sample yielded the 2 T cell receptor beta chains listed below, sequenced in a study of cytomegalovirus exposure and HLA in healthy donors. Libraries were prepared by immunoSEQ multiplex PCR; TCRdb keeps only in-frame clonotypes and omits some of them. This sample carries some 240,000 clones, around 86% of them seen once, and the ten largest clones take 1.5% to 2%. Sequencing was carried out using PBMCs. Source of these receptors: a woman aged 18-30 years in good health and CMV-seropositive.

This clone was recorded a few times. The chain carries TRBV5-1 and TRBJ2-3, with D possibly being TRBD1 (6 bases). The CDR3 covers 14 residues. CDR1 SGHRS and CDR2 YFSETQ come from the germline V gene. The V and J ends lost 4 bases and 2 bases respectively, with 11 bases between them. The CDR3 spells CASSPQGHTDTQYF. The CDR3 DNA reads as TGCGCCAGCAGCCCACAGGGACACACAGATACGCAGTATTTT.

V usage is TRBV27 and J usage is TRBJ1-2; the match to TRBD1 covers 9 bases. CDR1 is MNHEY and CDR2 is SMNVEV in the germline V gene (reference sequence). The CDR3 extends over 15 amino acids. After removal of 7 bases from V and 5 bases from J, the junction contained 11 bases not matched to a gene. Here the CDR3 reads CASTSWDRVRYGYTF. The CDR3 bases are TGTGCCAGCACAAGTTGGGACAGGGTGAGGTATGGCTACACCTTC.